This T cell receptor beta chain is from a study of blood T cell repertoires in COVID-19. Across the study: T cells, B-cell-depleted T cells, or PBMCs supplied cDNA or gDNA.

This clone was observed once. V was shortened by 0 bases and J by 2 bases, with 12 bases between the two germline ends. Germline V gives CDR1 SGHDT, CDR2 YYEEEE. CDR3 length equals 16 residues. TCRdb's copy holds only in-frame clones and misses some; the assay was immunoSEQ multiplex PCR. The data hold about 310,000 clones, with 70% to 90% observed a single time. The sequence derives from a woman in her forties or fifties who had recovered from COVID-19. Sequences were obtained from peripheral blood. The V call is TRBV5-6, the J call TRBJ2-1, with D possibly TRBD1 on 5 matching bases. CDR3 nucleotides: TGTGCCAGCAGCTTGGACAGGATCTCCGCCTACAATGAGCAGTTCTTC. This translates into CASSLDRISAYNEQFF.